What follows are 4 T cell receptor beta chains derived from one specimen sequenced in a study of identical twins. TCRdb independently ran MiXCR on the 5' RACE reads; one entry per CDR3 protein. The sample consists of 500,000 or so distinct CDR3 sequences, 13% to 15% of them appearing once. These data were also filed under a second study, of yellow fever vaccine responses in identical twins.

Sequenced sample: CD4+ T cells sorted from blood. The receptors come from a woman between 18 and 29 years old in good health.

This clonotype has just a few counts. This chain links TRBV12-3 or TRBV12-4 with TRBJ2-5, with TRBD2 as a possible D gene (6 bases). Trimming pared 1 base from V and 1 base from J, leaving 13 bases between. This CDR3 is built from 16 residues. CDR3 nucleotides: TGTGCCAGCAGTTTAGGGTCTAGCGAGACCCAAGAGACCCAGTACTTC. It translates to CASSLGSSETQETQYF.

The V call is TRBV15, the J call TRBJ2-2; no clear D. Trimming stripped 7 bases from V and 6 bases from J, with 6 bases between. The CDR3 consists of 11 residues. The germline CDR1 and CDR2 sequences are LNHNV and YYDKDF (reference sequence). CDR3 protein: CATTTSGELFF. CDR3 in DNA: TGTGCCACCACTACGTCCGGGGAGCTGTTTTTT.

Points on this clonotype: With a much larger clone just one base away, this may be a read error. The rearrangement uses TRBV5-1 and TRBJ2-1; D perhaps matches TRBD2 (7 bases). The CDR3 sequence is 14 residues long. Germline CDR1 and CDR2: SGHRS and YFSETQ. V gave up 10 bases and J gave up 6 bases, with 20 bases separating them. The CDR3: CARFPGGGVNEQFF. As DNA, the CDR3 is TGCGCCCGCTTCCCCGGCGGGGGCGTCAATGAGCAGTTCTTC.

The chain recombines TRBV5-1 with TRBJ2-1; 8 bases are a match to TRBD2. V gave up 4 bases and J gave up 9 bases; unmatched junction bases: 9. Germline values: CDR1 SGHRS, CDR2 YFSETQ. The CDR3 sequence is 14 residues long. The CDR3 spells CASSEPAGDIEQFF. The CDR3 DNA follows: TGCGCCAGCAGCGAGCCAGCGGGAGATATTGAGCAGTTCTTC.